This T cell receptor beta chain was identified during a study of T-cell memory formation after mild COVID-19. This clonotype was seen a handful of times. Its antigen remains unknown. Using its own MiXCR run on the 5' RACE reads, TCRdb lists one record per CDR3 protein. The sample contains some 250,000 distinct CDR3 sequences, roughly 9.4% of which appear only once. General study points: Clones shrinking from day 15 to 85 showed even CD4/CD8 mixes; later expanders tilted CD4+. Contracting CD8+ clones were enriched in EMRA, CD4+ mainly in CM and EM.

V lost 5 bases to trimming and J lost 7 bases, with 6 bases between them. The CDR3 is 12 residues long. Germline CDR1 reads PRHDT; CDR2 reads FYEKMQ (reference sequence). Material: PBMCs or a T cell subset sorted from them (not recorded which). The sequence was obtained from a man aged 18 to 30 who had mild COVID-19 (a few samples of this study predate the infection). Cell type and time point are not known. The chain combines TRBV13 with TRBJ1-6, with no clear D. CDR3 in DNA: TGTGCCAGCAGCCGTTTCAATTCACCCCTCCACTTT. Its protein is CASSRFNSPLHF.